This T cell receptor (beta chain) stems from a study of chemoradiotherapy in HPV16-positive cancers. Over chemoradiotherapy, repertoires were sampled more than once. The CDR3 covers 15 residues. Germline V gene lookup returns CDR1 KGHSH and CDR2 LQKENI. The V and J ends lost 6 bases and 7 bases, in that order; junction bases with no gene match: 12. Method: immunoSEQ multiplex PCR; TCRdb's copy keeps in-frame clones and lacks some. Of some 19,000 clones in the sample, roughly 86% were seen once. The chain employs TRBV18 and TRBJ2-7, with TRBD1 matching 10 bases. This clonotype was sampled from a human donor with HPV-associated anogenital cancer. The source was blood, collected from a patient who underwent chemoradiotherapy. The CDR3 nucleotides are TGTGCCAGCTCCCCCGGGACAGGGGACCGCCTGGAGCAGTACTTC. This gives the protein CASSPGTGDRLEQYF.